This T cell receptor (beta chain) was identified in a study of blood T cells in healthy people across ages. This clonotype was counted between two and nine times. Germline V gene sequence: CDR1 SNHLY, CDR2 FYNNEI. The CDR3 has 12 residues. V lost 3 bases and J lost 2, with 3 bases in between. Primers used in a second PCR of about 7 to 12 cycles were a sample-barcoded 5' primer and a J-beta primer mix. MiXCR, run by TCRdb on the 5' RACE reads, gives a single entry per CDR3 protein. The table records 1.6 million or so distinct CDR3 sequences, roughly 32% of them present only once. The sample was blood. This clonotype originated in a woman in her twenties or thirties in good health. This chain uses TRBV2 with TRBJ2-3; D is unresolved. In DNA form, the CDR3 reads TGTGCCAGCAGTGATGTCACAGATACGCAGTATTTT. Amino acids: CASSDVTDTQYF. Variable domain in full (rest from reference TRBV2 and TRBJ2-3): EPEVTQTPSHQVTQMGQEVILRCVPISNHLYFYWYRQILGQKVEFLVSFYNNEISEKSEIFDDQFSVERPDGSNFTLKIRSTKLEDSAMYFCASSDVTDTQYFGPGTRLTVL.